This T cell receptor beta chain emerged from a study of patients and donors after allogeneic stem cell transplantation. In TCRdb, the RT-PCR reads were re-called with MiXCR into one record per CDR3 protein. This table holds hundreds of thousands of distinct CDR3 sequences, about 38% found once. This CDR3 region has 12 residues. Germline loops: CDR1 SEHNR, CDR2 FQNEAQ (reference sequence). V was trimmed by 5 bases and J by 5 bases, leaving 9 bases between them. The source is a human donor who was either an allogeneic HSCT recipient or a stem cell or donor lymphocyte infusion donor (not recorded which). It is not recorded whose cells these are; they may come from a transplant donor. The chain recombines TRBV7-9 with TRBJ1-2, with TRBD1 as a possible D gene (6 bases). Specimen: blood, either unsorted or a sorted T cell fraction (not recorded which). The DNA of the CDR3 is TGTGCCAGCAGCCCACAGGGTTATGGCTACACCTTC. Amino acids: CASSPQGYGYTF.